The present entry profiles one T cell receptor (beta chain) with its context. The antigen is unknown. The data are from a study of beta chain features in type 1 diabetes. Study results and limitations: Cells with high TCR expression could be over-represented when cDNA is sequenced. Naive, central memory and Treg TCRB repertoires seemed to resemble each other more closely in patients than they did in healthy donors. TCRB CDR3s were moderately but significantly shorter in Type 1 diabetes patients in all four CD4+ subsets. Reduced insertions and increased deletions marked VDJ junctions in type 1 diabetes patients.

The sequenced template was cDNA made from the entire isolated RNA. The table came from immunoSEQ multiplex PCR; TCRdb's copy has only in-frame clones and leaves some out. Of approximately 260,000 clones listed, just over 20% are singletons. Post-sort purity exceeded 95% for all sorted populations. The sample consisted of naive CD4+ T cells from blood. The receptor was derived from a woman in her 40s with type 1 diabetes.

CDR3 DNA: TGTGCCAGCAGCCGTACACCGAACACTGAAGCTTTCTTT. As protein: CASSRTPNTEAFF. The V gene is TRBV7-9, the J gene TRBJ1-1; D call uncertain. Germline V gene lookup returns CDR1 SEHNR and CDR2 FQNEAQ (reference sequence). This CDR3 comprises 13 residues. V lost 5 bases, J lost 1 base, and 8 bases lay in between. Full variable domain (missing parts from reference TRBV7-9 and TRBJ1-1): DTGVSQNPRHKITKRGQNVTFRCDPISEHNRLYWYRQTLGQGPEFLTYFQNEAQLEKSRLLSDRFSAERPKGSFSTLEIQRTEQGDSAMYLCASSRTPNTEAFFGQGTRLTVV.